This TCR beta chain was identified in a study of T cell responses to AZD1222 COVID-19 vaccine. Profiling relied on immunoSEQ multiplex PCR, and the TCRdb table lists in-frame clones only, not all of them. This sample carries 72,000 or so clones, about 90% of them seen once, and the ten largest clones take roughly a quarter. There are 14 residues in the CDR3. CDR1 is SGHTS and CDR2 is YDEGEE in the germline V gene. Trimming at V came to 8 bases and at J to 4 bases, leaving 7 bases not matched to a gene. The sample in question was peripheral blood, obtained on day 0 of AZD1222 vaccination. This receptor was identified in an adult in good health. The chain employs TRBV5-8 and TRBJ2-2; 8 bases map to TRBD1. The CDR3 DNA reads TGTGCCAGTTTAAGACAGGGGAGCACCGGGGAGCTGTTTTTT. It codes for CASLRQGSTGELFF.